This T cell receptor (beta chain) was obtained from a study of T cell repertoires in cytomegalovirus infection. MiXCR, run by TCRdb on the reads, gives a single entry per CDR3 protein. The sample yields around 330,000 distinct CDR3 sequences, roughly a sixth seen once. CDR3 length equals 14 residues. Germline V gene data show CDR1 as LGHDT and CDR2 as YNNKEL (reference sequence). Trimming took 1 base from V and 5 from J, leaving 8 bases between them. The rearrangement joins TRBV3-1 to TRBJ1-4; D perhaps matches TRBD1 (5 bases). The sample consisted of PBMCs. The sequence was obtained from a human donor in good health (CMV status not recorded). Some clones in this sample may be carry-over from other donors' samples. The CDR3 is CASSQVGGNEKLFF. The CDR3 DNA is TGTGCCAGCAGCCAAGTGGGGGGAAATGAAAAACTGTTTTTT.